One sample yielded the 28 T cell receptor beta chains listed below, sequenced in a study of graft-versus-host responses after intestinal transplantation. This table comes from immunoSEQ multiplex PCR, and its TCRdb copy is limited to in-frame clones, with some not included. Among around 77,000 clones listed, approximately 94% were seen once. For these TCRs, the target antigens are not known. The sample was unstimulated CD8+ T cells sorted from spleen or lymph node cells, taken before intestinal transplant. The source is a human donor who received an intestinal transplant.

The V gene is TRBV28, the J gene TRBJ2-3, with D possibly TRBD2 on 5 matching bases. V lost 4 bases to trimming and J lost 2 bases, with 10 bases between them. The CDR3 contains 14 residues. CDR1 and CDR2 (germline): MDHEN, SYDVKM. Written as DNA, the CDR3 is TGTGCCAGCAGTTGGAGGAGTTTCACAGATACGCAGTATTTT. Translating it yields CASSWRSFTDTQYF.

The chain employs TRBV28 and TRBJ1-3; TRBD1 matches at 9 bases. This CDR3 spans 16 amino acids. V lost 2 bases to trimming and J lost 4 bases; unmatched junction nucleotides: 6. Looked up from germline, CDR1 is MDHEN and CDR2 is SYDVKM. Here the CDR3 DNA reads TGTGCCAGCAGTTTAAGGGGACAGGGACCCGGAAACACCATATATTTT. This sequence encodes CASSLRGQGPGNTIYF.

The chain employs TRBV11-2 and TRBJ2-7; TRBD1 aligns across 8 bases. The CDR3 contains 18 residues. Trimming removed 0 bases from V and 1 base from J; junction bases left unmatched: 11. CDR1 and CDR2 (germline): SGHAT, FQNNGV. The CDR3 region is CASSLERGQGIRSYEQYF. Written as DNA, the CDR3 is TGTGCCAGCAGCTTAGAGCGCGGACAGGGAATACGGTCCTACGAGCAGTACTTC.

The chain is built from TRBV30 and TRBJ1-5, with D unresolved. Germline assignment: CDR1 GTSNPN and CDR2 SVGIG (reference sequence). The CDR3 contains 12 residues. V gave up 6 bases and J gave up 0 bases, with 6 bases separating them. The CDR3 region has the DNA TGTGCCTGCGACAATAGCAATCAGCCCCAGCATTTT. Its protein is CACDNSNQPQHF.

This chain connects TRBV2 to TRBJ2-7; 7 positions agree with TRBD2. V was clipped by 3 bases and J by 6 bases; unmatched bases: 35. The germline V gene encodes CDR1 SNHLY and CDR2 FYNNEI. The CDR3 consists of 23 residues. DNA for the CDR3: TGTGCCAGCAGTGAGGGAATAGGGCCATCAACTCAGCATGTGGGTCGGGAGGTCGGCGAGCAGTACTTC. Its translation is CASSEGIGPSTQHVGREVGEQYF.

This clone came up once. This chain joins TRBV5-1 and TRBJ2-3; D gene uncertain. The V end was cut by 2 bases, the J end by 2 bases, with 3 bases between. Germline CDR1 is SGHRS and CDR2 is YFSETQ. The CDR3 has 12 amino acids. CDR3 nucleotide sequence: TGCGCCAGCAGCTTTCACACAGATACGCAGTATTTT. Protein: CASSFHTDTQYF.

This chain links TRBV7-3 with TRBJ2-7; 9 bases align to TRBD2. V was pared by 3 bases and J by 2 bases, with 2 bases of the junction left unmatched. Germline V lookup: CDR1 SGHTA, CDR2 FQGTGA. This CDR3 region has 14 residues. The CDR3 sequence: CASSLVAGAYEQYF. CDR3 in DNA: TGTGCCAGCAGCTTGGTAGCGGGGGCCTACGAGCAGTACTTC.

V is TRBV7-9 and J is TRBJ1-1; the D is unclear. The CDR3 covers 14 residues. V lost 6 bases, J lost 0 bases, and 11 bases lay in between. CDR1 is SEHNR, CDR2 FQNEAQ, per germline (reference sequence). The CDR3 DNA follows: TGTGCCAGCAGACGGACCGATTTGAACACTGAAGCTTTCTTT. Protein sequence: CASRRTDLNTEAFF.

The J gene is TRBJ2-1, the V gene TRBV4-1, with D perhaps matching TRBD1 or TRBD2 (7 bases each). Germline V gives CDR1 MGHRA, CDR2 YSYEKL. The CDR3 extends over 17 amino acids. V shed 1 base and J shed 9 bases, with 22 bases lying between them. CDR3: CASSQVRGRESRGEQFF. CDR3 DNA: TGCGCCAGCAGCCAAGTAAGGGGGCGGGAGAGCCGCGGTGAGCAGTTCTTC.

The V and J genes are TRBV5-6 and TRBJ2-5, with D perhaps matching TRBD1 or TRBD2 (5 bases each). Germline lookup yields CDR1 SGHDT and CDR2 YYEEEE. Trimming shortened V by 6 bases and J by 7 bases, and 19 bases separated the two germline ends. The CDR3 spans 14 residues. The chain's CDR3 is CASIKGPVEGTQYF. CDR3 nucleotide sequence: TGTGCCAGCATCAAGGGACCCGTGGAAGGGACCCAGTACTTC.

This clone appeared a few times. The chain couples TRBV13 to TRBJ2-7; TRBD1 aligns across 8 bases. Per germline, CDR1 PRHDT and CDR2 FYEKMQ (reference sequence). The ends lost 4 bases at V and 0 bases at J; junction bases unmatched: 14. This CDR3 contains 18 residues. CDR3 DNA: TGTGCCAGCAGCTCTCCGGGACAGGTCCTACCCCCCTCCTACGAGCAGTACTTC. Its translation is CASSSPGQVLPPSYEQYF.

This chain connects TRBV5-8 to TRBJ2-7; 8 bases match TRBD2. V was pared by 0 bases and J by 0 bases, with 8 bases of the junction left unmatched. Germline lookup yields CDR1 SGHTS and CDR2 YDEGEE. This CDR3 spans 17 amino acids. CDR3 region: CASSLEWGGRHSYEQYF. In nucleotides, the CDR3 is TGTGCCAGCAGCTTGGAATGGGGCGGGAGGCACTCCTACGAGCAGTACTTC.

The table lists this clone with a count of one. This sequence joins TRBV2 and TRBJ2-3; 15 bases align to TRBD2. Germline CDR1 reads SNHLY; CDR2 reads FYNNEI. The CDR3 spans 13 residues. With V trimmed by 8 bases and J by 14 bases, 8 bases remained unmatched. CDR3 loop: CASLGTSGRSPYF. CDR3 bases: TGTGCCAGCCTCGGGACTAGCGGGAGGTCGCCGTATTTT.

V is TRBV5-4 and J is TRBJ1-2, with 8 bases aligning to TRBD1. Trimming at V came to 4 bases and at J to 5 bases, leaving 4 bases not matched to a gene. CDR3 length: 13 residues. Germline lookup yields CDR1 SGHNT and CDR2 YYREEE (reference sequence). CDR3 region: CASSQGQGYGYTF. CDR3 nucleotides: TGTGCCAGCAGCCAAGGACAGGGTTATGGCTACACCTTC.

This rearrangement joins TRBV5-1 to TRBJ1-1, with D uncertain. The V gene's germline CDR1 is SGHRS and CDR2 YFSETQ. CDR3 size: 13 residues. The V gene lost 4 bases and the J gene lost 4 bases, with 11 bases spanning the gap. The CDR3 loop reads CASSLTPATEAFF. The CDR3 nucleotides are TGCGCCAGCAGCCTTACCCCAGCCACTGAAGCTTTCTTT.

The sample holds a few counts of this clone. The CDR3 nucleotides are TGCGCCAGCTCAGACAGTTCCAGCTCCTACGAGCAGTACTTC. Translating gives CASSDSSSSYEQYF. V usage is TRBV5-1 and J usage is TRBJ2-7, with D possibly TRBD1 on 5 matching bases. The germline gives CDR1 SGHRS, CDR2 YFSETQ. V lost 7 bases and J lost 0, with 14 bases in between. The CDR3 is made up of 14 amino acids.

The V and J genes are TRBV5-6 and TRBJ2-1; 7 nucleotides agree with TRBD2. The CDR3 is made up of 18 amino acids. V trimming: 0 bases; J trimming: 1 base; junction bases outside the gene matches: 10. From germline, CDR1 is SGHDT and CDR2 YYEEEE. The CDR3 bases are TGTGCCAGCAGCTTGGATCGACTAGCTGAAGTATCCTACAATGAGCAGTTCTTC. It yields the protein CASSLDRLAEVSYNEQFF.

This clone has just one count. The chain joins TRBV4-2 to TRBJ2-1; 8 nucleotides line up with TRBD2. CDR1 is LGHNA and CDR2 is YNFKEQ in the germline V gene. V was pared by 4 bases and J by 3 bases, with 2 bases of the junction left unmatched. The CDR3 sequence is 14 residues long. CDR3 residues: CASSLSGIYNEQFF. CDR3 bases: TGTGCCAGCAGCCTTAGCGGGATCTACAATGAGCAGTTCTTC.

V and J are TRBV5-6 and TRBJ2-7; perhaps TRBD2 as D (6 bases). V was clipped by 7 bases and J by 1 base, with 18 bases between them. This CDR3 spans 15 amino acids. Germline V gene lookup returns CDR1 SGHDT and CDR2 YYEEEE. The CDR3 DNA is TGTGCCAGCGGCTCCGCGGGGCAGGCGTCCTACGAGCAGTACTTC. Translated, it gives CASGSAGQASYEQYF.

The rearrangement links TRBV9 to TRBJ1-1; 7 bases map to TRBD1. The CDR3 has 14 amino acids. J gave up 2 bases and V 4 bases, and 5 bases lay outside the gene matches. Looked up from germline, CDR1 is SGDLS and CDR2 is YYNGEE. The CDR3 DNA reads TGTGCCAGCAGCCCAGGGACAGTCAACACTGAAGCTTTCTTT. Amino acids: CASSPGTVNTEAFF.

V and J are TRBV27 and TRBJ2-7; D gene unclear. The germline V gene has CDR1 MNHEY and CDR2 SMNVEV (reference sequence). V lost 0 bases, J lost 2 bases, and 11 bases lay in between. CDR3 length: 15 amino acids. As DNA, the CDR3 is TGTGCCAGCAGTTTATCCCCTCGCGGTCCCTACGAGCAGTACTTC. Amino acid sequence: CASSLSPRGPYEQYF.

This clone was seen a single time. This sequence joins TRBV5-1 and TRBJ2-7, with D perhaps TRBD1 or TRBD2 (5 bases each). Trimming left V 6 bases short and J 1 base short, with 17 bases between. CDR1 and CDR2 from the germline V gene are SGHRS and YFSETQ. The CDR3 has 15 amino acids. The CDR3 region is CASTLIRDGSYEQYF. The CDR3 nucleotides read TGCGCCAGCACCCTAATAAGGGACGGTTCCTACGAGCAGTACTTC.

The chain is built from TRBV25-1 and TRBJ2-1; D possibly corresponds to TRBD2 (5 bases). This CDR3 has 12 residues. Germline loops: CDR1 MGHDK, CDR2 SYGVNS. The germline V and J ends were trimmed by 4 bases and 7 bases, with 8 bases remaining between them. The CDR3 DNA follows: TGTGCCAGCAGTGTAGGGAGAAATGAGCAGTTCTTC. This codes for CASSVGRNEQFF.

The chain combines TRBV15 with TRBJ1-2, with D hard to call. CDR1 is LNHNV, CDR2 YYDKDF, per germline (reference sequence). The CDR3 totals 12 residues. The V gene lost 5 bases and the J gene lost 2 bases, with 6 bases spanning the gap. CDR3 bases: TGTGCCACCAGCGCAGGAAACTATGGCTACACCTTC. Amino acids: CATSAGNYGYTF. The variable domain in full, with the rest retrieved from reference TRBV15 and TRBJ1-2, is DAMVIQNPRYQVTQFGKPVTLSCSQTLNHNVMYWYQQKSSQAPKLLFHYYDKDFNNEADTPDNFQSRRPNTSFCFLDIRSPGLGDTAMYLCATSAGNYGYTFGSGTRLTVV.

CDR3: CASSQGLAGVAEQYF. CDR3 sequence (DNA): TGTGCCAGCAGCCAAGGACTAGCGGGAGTCGCCGAGCAGTACTTC. The V gene is TRBV6-5, the J gene TRBJ2-7; 13 bases fit TRBD2. CDR3 length equals 15 residues. CDR1 MNHEY and CDR2 SVGAGI come from the germline V gene. V was clipped by 6 bases and J by 6 bases; unmatched bases: 8.

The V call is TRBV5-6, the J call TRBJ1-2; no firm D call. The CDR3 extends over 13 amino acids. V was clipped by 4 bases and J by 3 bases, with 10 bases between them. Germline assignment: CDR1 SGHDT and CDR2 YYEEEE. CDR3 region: CASSRQEYYGYTF. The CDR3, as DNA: TGTGCCAGCAGCCGTCAGGAGTACTATGGCTACACCTTC.

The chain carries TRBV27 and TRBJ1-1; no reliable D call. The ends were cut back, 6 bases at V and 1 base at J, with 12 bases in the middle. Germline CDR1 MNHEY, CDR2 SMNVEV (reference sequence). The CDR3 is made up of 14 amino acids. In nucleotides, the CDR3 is TGTGCCAGCAGGTCCGGGCTTTGGAACACTGAAGCTTTCTTT. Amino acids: CASRSGLWNTEAFF.

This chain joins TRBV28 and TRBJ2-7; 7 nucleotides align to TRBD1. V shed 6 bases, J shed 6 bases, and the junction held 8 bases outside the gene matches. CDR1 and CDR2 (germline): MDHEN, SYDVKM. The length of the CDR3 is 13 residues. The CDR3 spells CASRLPRQGEQYF. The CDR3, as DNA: TGTGCCAGCAGGTTACCCCGACAGGGCGAGCAGTACTTC.